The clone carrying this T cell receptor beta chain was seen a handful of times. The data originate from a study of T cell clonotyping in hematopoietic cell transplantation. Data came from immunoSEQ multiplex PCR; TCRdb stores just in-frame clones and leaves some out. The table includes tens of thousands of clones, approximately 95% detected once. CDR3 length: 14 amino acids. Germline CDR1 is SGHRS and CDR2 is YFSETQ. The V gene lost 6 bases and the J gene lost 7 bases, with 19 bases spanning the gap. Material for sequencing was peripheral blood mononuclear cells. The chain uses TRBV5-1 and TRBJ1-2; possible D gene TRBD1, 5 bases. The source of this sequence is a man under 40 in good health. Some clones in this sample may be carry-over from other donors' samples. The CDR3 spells CASTTAPLQGGYTF. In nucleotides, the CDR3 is TGCGCCAGCACTACGGCCCCGCTGCAGGGTGGCTACACCTTC. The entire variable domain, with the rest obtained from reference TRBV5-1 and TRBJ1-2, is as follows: KAGVTQTPRYLIKTRGQQVTLSCSPISGHRSVSWYQQTPGQGLQFLFEYFSETQRNKGNFPGRFSGRQFSNSRSEMNVSTLELGDSALYLCASTTAPLQGGYTFGSGTRLTVV.